This passage covers 29 T cell receptor beta chains from one sample sequenced in a study of chemoradiotherapy in HPV16-positive cancers. Sequencing was performed with immunoSEQ multiplex PCR; in TCRdb, only in-frame clones are kept and a portion is missing. Of 910 or so clones in the sample, 82% were seen once. Material: tumor tissue, obtained from a patient who underwent chemoradiotherapy. The receptors come from a human donor with HPV-associated anogenital cancer.

CDR3 region: CASSPPERNYEQYF. DNA of the CDR3: TGTGCCAGCAGCCCGCCAGAGCGGAACTACGAGCAGTACTTC. The chain recombines TRBV7-9 with TRBJ2-7; D possibly corresponds to TRBD2 (5 bases). This CDR3 comprises 14 residues. Germline CDR1 is SEHNR and CDR2 is FQNEAQ (reference sequence). V gave up 5 bases and J gave up 3 bases, with 14 bases separating them.

This rearrangement joins TRBV6-5 to TRBJ1-1; D is ambiguous. CDR1 MNHEY and CDR2 SVGAGI come from the germline V gene. V lost 5 bases and J lost 4, with 11 bases in between. The CDR3 length is 13 residues. The CDR3 nucleotides read TGTGCCAGCAGTGGGGAAGGCGGCACTGAAGCTTTCTTT. This codes for CASSGEGGTEAFF.

As DNA, the CDR3 is TGTGCCAGCAGCTTGCCCCCGGGAGGGCCCGAGGGCATTCAGTACTTC. Translated: CASSLPPGGPEGIQYF. This chain links TRBV7-6 with TRBJ2-4, with TRBD2 matching over 8 bases. Looked up from germline, CDR1 is SGHVS and CDR2 is FNYEAQ. This CDR3 region has 16 residues. Trimming cost V 3 bases and J 9 bases; bases outside gene matches: 13.

J is TRBJ2-7 and V is TRBV5-1, with a possible D match to TRBD2 (6 bases). This CDR3 has 14 residues. V lost 0 bases to trimming and J lost 3 bases, with 10 bases between them. CDR1 is SGHRS, CDR2 YFSETQ, per germline. CDR3 DNA sequence: TGCGCCAGCAGCTTGGGCGGGGATCTCTACGAGCAGTACTTC. It is translated as CASSLGGDLYEQYF.

The chain uses TRBV30 and TRBJ2-2, with 7 nucleotides matching TRBD1. Germline values: CDR1 GTSNPN, CDR2 SVGIG (reference sequence). V lost 2 bases to trimming and J lost 5 bases; unmatched junction nucleotides: 20. The CDR3 contains 19 residues. CDR3 bases: TGTGCCTGGAGTCGAAAAGGGATAAGGGGGCGCTTGAATACCGGGGAGCTGTTTTTT. It translates to CAWSRKGIRGRLNTGELFF.

This chain uses TRBV19 with TRBJ1-5, with D unresolved. CDR3 length: 15 amino acids. Germline V gene data show CDR1 as LNHDA and CDR2 as SQIVND (reference sequence). V was shortened by 9 bases and J by 6 bases, with 21 bases between the two germline ends. The CDR3 sequence: CASRERAAGAQPQHF. The DNA of the CDR3 is TGTGCCAGCAGAGAGAGGGCTGCGGGTGCTCAGCCCCAGCATTTT.

The gene calls are TRBV6-5 and TRBJ2-7, with 16 bases fitting TRBD2. With 6 bases clipped from V and 4 bases from J, the junction kept 3 bases outside the gene matches. Germline CDR1 reads MNHEY; CDR2 reads SVGAGI. The CDR3 loop spans 15 amino acids. The CDR3 sequence: CASSGTSGRDYEQYF. In nucleotides, the CDR3 is TGTGCCAGCAGCGGGACTAGCGGGAGGGATTACGAGCAGTACTTC.

The chain is built from TRBV11-2 and TRBJ1-1; D is undetermined. The CDR3 has 13 residues. Deletions cut 1 base from V and 7 bases from J, with 10 bases between. Germline loops: CDR1 SGHAT, CDR2 FQNNGV. The CDR3 sequence is CASSLAIEGEAFF. The CDR3 DNA reads TGTGCCAGCAGCTTAGCCATTGAAGGTGAAGCTTTCTTT.

This chain links TRBV7-6 with TRBJ1-4, with 7 bases that match TRBD1. J was trimmed by 6 bases and V by 5 bases; bases with no gene match: 12. Germline V CDR1 and CDR2: SGHVS, FNYEAQ. The CDR3 extends over 16 amino acids. CDR3 bases: TGTGCCAGCAGCCGCACTCCGGGACAGCTCTATGAAAAACTGTTTTTT. Its translation: CASSRTPGQLYEKLFF. The whole variable domain, remainder taken from reference TRBV7-6 and TRBJ1-4, is GAGVSQSPRYKVTKRGQDVALRCDPISGHVSLYWYRQALGQGPEFLTYFNYEAQQDKSGLPNDRFSAERPEGSISTLTIQRTEQRDSAMYRCASSRTPGQLYEKLFFGSGTQLSVL.

The chain carries TRBV5-6 and TRBJ2-1; D remains unclear. There are 12 residues in the CDR3. Between the trimmed V and J ends, which lost 0 bases and 8 bases, there was a span of 6 bases. The germline CDR1 and CDR2 sequences are SGHDT and YYEEEE. Here the CDR3 reads CASSLVGHEQFF. CDR3 coding DNA: TGTGCCAGCAGCTTGGTGGGTCATGAGCAGTTCTTC. The whole variable domain, remainder taken from reference TRBV5-6 and TRBJ2-1, is DAGVTQSPTHLIKTRGQQVTLRCSPKSGHDTVSWYQQALGQGPQFIFQYYEEEERQRGNFPDRFSGHQFPNYSSELNVNALLLGDSALYLCASSLVGHEQFFGPGTRLTVL.

This clone was found once. The genes are TRBV25-1 and TRBJ1-1; TRBD1 agrees at 7 bases. Germline assignment: CDR1 MGHDK and CDR2 SYGVNS. After removal of 4 bases from V and 2 bases from J, the junction contained 10 bases not matched to a gene. The length of the CDR3 is 16 residues. The CDR3: CASSAPPGQKNTEAFF. The CDR3, as DNA: TGTGCCAGCAGTGCTCCCCCGGGACAGAAAAACACTGAAGCTTTCTTT.

The chain is built from TRBV5-4 and TRBJ2-4; D gene unclear. V gave up 1 base and J gave up 0 bases, with 17 bases separating them. The CDR3 consists of 18 residues. Germline-derived CDR1 and CDR2 are SGHNT and YYREEE (reference sequence). The DNA for the CDR3 is TGTGCCAGCAGCTTGAAAAGGTCAGAGGCCATAGCCAAAAACATTCAGTACTTC. It codes for CASSLKRSEAIAKNIQYF.

The chain combines TRBV7-7 with TRBJ2-3, with D hard to call. Germline values: CDR1 SSHAT, CDR2 FNYEAQ (reference sequence). Trimming took 3 bases from V and 2 from J, leaving 6 bases between them. This CDR3 spans 13 amino acids. This chain's CDR3 is CASSLRLTDTQYF. CDR3 nucleotide sequence: TGTGCCAGCAGCTTGCGCCTCACAGATACGCAGTATTTT.

This sequence joins TRBV4-3 and TRBJ2-6; TRBD1 is a possible D gene (6 bases). V lost 0 bases and J lost 4, with 13 bases in between. The CDR3 extends over 17 amino acids. CDR1 is LGHNA and CDR2 is YSLEER in the germline V gene. This CDR3 is CASSQDIAGAGANVLTF. As DNA, the CDR3 is TGCGCCAGCAGCCAAGATATAGCAGGGGCAGGGGCCAACGTCCTGACTTTC.

CDR3 in DNA: TGTGCCAGCAGCCTCGGACGTAGCTCTGGAAACACCATATATTTT. Translated: CASSLGRSSGNTIYF. V gene TRBV7-2 combines with J gene TRBJ1-3; D not certain. CDR1 and CDR2 from the germline V gene are SGHTA and FQGNSA. The CDR3 extends over 15 amino acids. The ends were cut back, 5 bases at V and 0 bases at J, with 11 bases in the middle.

This chain uses TRBV5-4 with TRBJ2-1; 9 positions agree with TRBD2. V was clipped by 0 bases and J by 5 bases; unmatched bases: 3. Germline V lookup: CDR1 SGHNT, CDR2 YYREEE (reference sequence). The CDR3 contains 15 residues. The DNA of the CDR3 is TGTGCCAGCAGCTTGGGTAGCGGGAGTCACAATGAGCAGTTCTTC. Amino acid sequence: CASSLGSGSHNEQFF. Full variable domain (remainder filled in from reference TRBV5-4 and TRBJ2-1): ETGVTQSPTHLIKTRGQQVTLRCSSQSGHNTVSWYQQALGQGPQFIFQYYREEENGRGNFPPRFSGLQFPNYSSELNVNALELDDSALYLCASSLGSGSHNEQFFGPGTRLTVL.

This sequence joins TRBV4-1 and TRBJ2-5; TRBD1 aligns across 11 bases. Germline CDR1 reads MGHRA; CDR2 reads YSYEKL. The CDR3 extends over 17 amino acids. Trimming cost V 0 bases and J 4 bases; bases outside gene matches: 7. CDR3 bases: TGCGCCAGCAGCCAAGATCTGGACAGGGGGCGCGTAGAGACCCAGTACTTC. Amino acids: CASSQDLDRGRVETQYF.

This clone showed up just once. This rearrangement joins TRBV19 to TRBJ2-7, with D perhaps given as TRBD1 or TRBD2 (5 bases each). From germline, CDR1 is LNHDA and CDR2 SQIVND (reference sequence). V lost 5 bases and J 3 bases, leaving 14 bases between the germline ends. This CDR3 is 14 amino acids long. CDR3 sequence (DNA): TGTGCCAGTAGTGCCGGGACGGTGGGCTACGAGCAGTACTTC. As protein: CASSAGTVGYEQYF.

V usage is TRBV11-2 and J usage is TRBJ2-3; 7 nucleotides line up with TRBD1. This CDR3 comprises 12 residues. After removal of 2 bases from V and 10 bases from J, the junction contained 3 bases not matched to a gene. Germline lookup yields CDR1 SGHAT and CDR2 FQNNGV. CDR3 amino acids: CASSLRQGAQYF. The CDR3 nucleotides read TGTGCCAGCAGCTTACGACAGGGAGCGCAGTATTTT. Filled out from reference TRBV11-2 and TRBJ2-3, the complete variable domain reads EAGVAQSPRYKIIEKRQSVAFWCNPISGHATLYWYQQILGQGPKLLIQFQNNGVVDDSQLPKDRFSAERLKGVDSTLKIQPAKLEDSAVYLCASSLRQGAQYFGPGTRLTVL.

V usage is TRBV7-9 and J usage is TRBJ1-1, with 9 bases matching TRBD1. The CDR3 runs to 16 residues. Germline CDR1 SEHNR, CDR2 FQNEAQ (reference sequence). J gave up 0 bases and V 5 bases, and 7 bases lay outside the gene matches. The DNA for the CDR3 is TGTGCCAGCAGCCGTTGGACAGGGGTAATGAACACTGAAGCTTTCTTT. Its protein product is CASSRWTGVMNTEAFF.

The V and J genes are TRBV15 and TRBJ2-3; 8 nucleotides align to TRBD1. This CDR3 contains 15 residues. Per germline, CDR1 LNHNV and CDR2 YYDKDF (reference sequence). V lost 6 bases and J lost 3; bases outside the gene matches: 8. CDR3 sequence: CATRSKTGETDTQYF. The CDR3 nucleotides read TGTGCCACCAGGTCGAAGACAGGGGAAACAGATACGCAGTATTTT.

This chain links TRBV4-2 with TRBJ2-3; 8 bases match TRBD2. With 2 bases clipped from V and 5 bases from J, the junction kept 0 bases outside the gene matches. The V gene's germline CDR1 is LGHNA and CDR2 YNFKEQ. The CDR3 consists of 13 residues. The CDR3 DNA reads TGTGCCAGCAGCCAAACTAGCGGAGATACGCAGTATTTT. Translation gives CASSQTSGDTQYF.

The chain joins TRBV6-5 to TRBJ1-1, with no clear D. Germline assignment: CDR1 MNHEY and CDR2 SVGAGI. The CDR3 is 13 amino acids. V was clipped by 2 bases and J by 1 base, with 5 bases between them. This chain's CDR3 is CASSYHQNTEAFF. The DNA for the CDR3 is TGTGCCAGCAGTTACCACCAGAACACTGAAGCTTTCTTT.

With respect to this clone: One end of the junction does not line up with germline, which may come from a read error. The sample carries other DNA sequences with the same CDR3. The V call is TRBV5-5, the J call TRBJ2-5; D possibly corresponds to TRBD1 (5 bases). In germline, CDR1 is SGHKS, CDR2 YYEKEE (reference sequence). The CDR3 covers 14 residues. CDR3 loop: CASSLIGAQETQYF. The CDR3 DNA reads TGTGCCAGCAGCTTGATAGGGGCTCAAGAGACCCAATACTTC.

This sequence joins TRBV7-2 and TRBJ2-7; tentative D call: TRBD2 (5 bases). Germline CDR1 reads SGHTA; CDR2 reads FQGNSA. The CDR3 loop spans 16 amino acids. Deletions cut 3 bases from V and 7 bases from J, with 22 bases between. The CDR3 sequence: CASSFSGGGPLREQYF. Here the CDR3 DNA reads TGTGCCAGCAGCTTCTCGGGCGGAGGACCGTTGCGGGAGCAGTACTTC.

This clone has a handful of counts. This chain links TRBV23-1 with TRBJ2-7; TRBD2 might be the D (5 bases). TRBV23-1 is an open reading frame, and its role is uncertain. The V end lost 4 bases, the J end lost 7 bases, and 20 bases lay between the germline ends. The CDR3 runs 15 residues. CDR3 in DNA: TGCGCCAGCAGTCCTCCAGAAGGCCGATGGAGGGAGCAGTACTTC. This codes for CASSPPEGRWREQYF.

The V gene is TRBV11-3, the J gene TRBJ2-1; D may be TRBD1 (6 bases). The CDR3 runs 15 residues. V was pared by 5 bases and J by 3 bases, with 14 bases between. The germline CDR1 and CDR2 sequences are SGHNT and YENEEA. The CDR3 DNA reads TGTGCCAGCAGCACCCGCCCAGGGGACTACAATGAGCAGTTCTTC. Protein product: CASSTRPGDYNEQFF.

The CDR3, as DNA: TGTGCCAGCAGTTTAAGGGCCGGGCGCTCTGGGGCCAACGTCCTGACTTTC. This gives the protein CASSLRAGRSGANVLTF. This chain joins TRBV27 and TRBJ2-6; D remains ambiguous. CDR1 is MNHEY, CDR2 SMNVEV, per germline (reference sequence). The CDR3 is made up of 17 amino acids. V lost 2 bases and J lost 0, with 11 bases in between.

The V and J genes are TRBV13 and TRBJ1-1, with 11 nucleotides matching TRBD1. Germline CDR1 reads PRHDT; CDR2 reads FYEKMQ (reference sequence). With V trimmed by 0 bases and J by 1 base, 16 bases remained unmatched. This CDR3 region has 21 residues. The CDR3 region has the DNA TGTGCCAGCAGCTTAGGCCTACTAACGGACAGGGGGCTCATAAGGAACACTGAAGCTTTCTTT. It yields the protein CASSLGLLTDRGLIRNTEAFF.